This TCR beta chain was captured in a study of blood T cell repertoires in COVID-19. The overall study: PBMCs, B-cell-depleted T cells, or T cells provided the cDNA or gDNA that made up the material.

V lost 6 bases to trimming and J lost 4 bases, with 13 bases between them. The CDR3 runs to 13 residues. From germline, CDR1 is SGHDN and CDR2 FVKESK. Assay used: immunoSEQ multiplex PCR; TCRdb lists only in-frame clones, some missing. The table lists a few hundred thousand clones, approximately 88% of them singletons, with 0.95% to 1.5% in the top ten. This TCR was sampled from a middle-aged man with acute or convalescent COVID-19. Material for sequencing was peripheral blood. The gene calls are TRBV14 and TRBJ2-7; weak D call: TRBD1 (5 bases). The CDR3 here is CASSEYQGYEQYF. The CDR3 DNA is TGTGCCAGCAGTGAATATCAGGGTTACGAGCAGTACTTC. The full variable domain, rest sourced from reference TRBV14 and TRBJ2-7, is EAGVTQFPSHSVIEKGQTVTLRCDPISGHDNLYWYRRVMGKEIKFLLHFVKESKQDESGMPNNRFLAERTGGTYSTLKVQPAELEDSGVYFCASSEYQGYEQYFGPGTRLTVT.